Shown below are 11 T cell receptor beta chains from a single sample sequenced in a study of shared clonotypes between healthy human individuals. Assay used: immunoSEQ multiplex PCR; TCRdb lists only in-frame clones, some missing. The sample carries roughly 2 million clones, approximately 94% recorded once. The sample was naive CD4+ T cells sorted from blood. Documented subset: CD45RA+ positively selected. The receptors stem from a man aged 18 to 30 in good health.

The chain couples TRBV27 to TRBJ2-7; weak D call: TRBD2 (6 bases). The V gene lost 2 bases and the J gene lost 2 bases, with 13 bases spanning the gap. Germline CDR1 MNHEY, CDR2 SMNVEV (reference sequence). The CDR3 totals 15 residues. CDR3 loop: CASSLNPGGPYEQYF. CDR3 nucleotides: TGTGCCAGCAGTTTAAATCCCGGGGGACCCTACGAGCAGTACTTC.

The V call is TRBV7-9, the J call TRBJ1-2; D is perhaps TRBD1 (6 bases). This CDR3 has 16 residues. V was shortened by 5 bases and J by 4 bases, with 20 bases between the two germline ends. Looked up from germline, CDR1 is SEHNR and CDR2 is FQNEAQ (reference sequence). CDR3 sequence: CASSPPAWGATYGYTF. The CDR3 region has the DNA TGTGCCAGCAGCCCACCGGCGTGGGGGGCCACCTATGGCTACACCTTC.

The rearrangement links TRBV10-2 to TRBJ2-5; D unresolved. The CDR3 is 14 amino acids. CDR1 and CDR2 (germline): WSHSY, SAAADI. The germline V and J ends were trimmed by 2 bases and 4 bases, with 11 bases remaining between them. The CDR3 loop is CASSEGLVPETQYF. CDR3 bases: TGCGCCAGCAGTGAGGGTCTAGTCCCAGAGACCCAGTACTTC.

The chain joins TRBV29-1 to TRBJ1-1; D may be TRBD1 (5 bases). The CDR3 runs 15 residues. Germline assignment: CDR1 SQVTM and CDR2 ANQGSEA. V lost 5 bases and J 0 bases, leaving 16 bases between the germline ends. In nucleotides, the CDR3 is TGCAGCGTTCGGTCGCAAGGGGCCATGAACACTGAAGCTTTCTTT. Its translation: CSVRSQGAMNTEAFF.

The chain employs TRBV4-3 and TRBJ2-2; 9 nucleotides match TRBD2. CDR3 size: 16 residues. The ends lost 3 bases at V and 1 base at J; junction bases unmatched: 3. CDR1 is LGHNA, CDR2 YSLEER, per germline. The CDR3 protein is CASSHSSGMNTGELFF. The CDR3 DNA follows: TGCGCCAGCAGCCATTCTAGCGGGATGAACACCGGGGAGCTGTTTTTT.

The chain couples TRBV19 to TRBJ2-5, with 11 positions matching TRBD2. The germline V gene encodes CDR1 LNHDA and CDR2 SQIVND (reference sequence). The CDR3 sequence is 16 residues long. J was trimmed by 0 bases and V by 3 bases; bases with no gene match: 3. In DNA form, the CDR3 reads TGTGCCAGTAGTATCTCTAGCGGGGGGTACCAAGAGACCCAGTACTTC. Translating it yields CASSISSGGYQETQYF.

The V gene is TRBV10-3, the J gene TRBJ2-1; TRBD2 matches 8 bases. The V gene's germline CDR1 is ENHRY and CDR2 SYGVKD. The CDR3 has 14 residues. The ends lost 5 bases at V and 5 bases at J; junction bases unmatched: 5. The CDR3 protein is CAISRGLDNNEQFF. CDR3 coding DNA: TGTGCCATCAGTAGGGGACTAGATAACAATGAGCAGTTCTTC.

The rearrangement joins TRBV18 to TRBJ2-1; the D gene is possibly TRBD1 (5 bases). The CDR3 contains 17 residues. Trimming cost V 0 bases and J 6 bases, with 18 bases left between them. Per germline, CDR1 KGHSH and CDR2 LQKENI. The CDR3, as DNA: TGTGCCAGCTCACCACCGGGGCTCCAGGTTAGGGGCAATGAGCAGTTCTTC. Translated: CASSPPGLQVRGNEQFF.

The chain joins TRBV9 to TRBJ2-7, with 7 bases lining up with TRBD2. V gave up 4 bases and J gave up 0 bases; unmatched junction bases: 1. Looked up from germline, CDR1 is SGDLS and CDR2 is YYNGEE. CDR3 length equals 13 residues. As DNA, the CDR3 is TGTGCCAGCAGCCGGACTAGCTCCTACGAGCAGTACTTC. Residues: CASSRTSSYEQYF. Full variable domain (rest looked up from reference TRBV9 and TRBJ2-7): DSGVTQTPKHLITATGQRVTLRCSPRSGDLSVYWYQQSLDQGLQFLIQYYNGEERAKGNILERFSAQQFPDLHSELNLSSLELGDSALYFCASSRTSSYEQYFGPGTRLTVT.

The CDR3 nucleotides read TGTGCCAGCAGTTTTTCTGGGGGTTTCGGAAATGAAAAACTGTTTTTT. Translated: CASSFSGGFGNEKLFF. The gene calls are TRBV28 and TRBJ1-4; perhaps TRBD1 as D (5 bases). Trimming stripped 3 bases from V and 5 bases from J, with 16 bases between. The CDR3 is 16 amino acids. Per the germline V gene, CDR1 is MDHEN and CDR2 is SYDVKM.

The rearrangement links TRBV11-2 to TRBJ2-1; 7 bases map to TRBD1. The germline V gene encodes CDR1 SGHAT and CDR2 FQNNGV. V shed 4 bases, J shed 10 bases, and the junction held 10 bases outside the gene matches. This CDR3 has 14 residues. DNA of the CDR3: TGTGCCAGCAGCTATGGGACAGCCCTCCGAGAGCAGTTCTTC. It codes for CASSYGTALREQFF.